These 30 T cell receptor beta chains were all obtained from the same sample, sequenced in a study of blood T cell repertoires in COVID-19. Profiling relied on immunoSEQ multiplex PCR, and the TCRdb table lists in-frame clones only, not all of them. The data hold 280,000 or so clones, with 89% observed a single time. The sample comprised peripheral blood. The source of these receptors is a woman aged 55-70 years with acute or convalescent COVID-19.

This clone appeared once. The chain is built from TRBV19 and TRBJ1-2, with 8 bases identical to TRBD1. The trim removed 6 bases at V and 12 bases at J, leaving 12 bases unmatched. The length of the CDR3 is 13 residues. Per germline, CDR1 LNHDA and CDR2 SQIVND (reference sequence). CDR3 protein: CASRVSGGYLDTF. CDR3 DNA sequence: TGTGCCAGTAGGGTATCAGGGGGCTATCTCGACACCTTC. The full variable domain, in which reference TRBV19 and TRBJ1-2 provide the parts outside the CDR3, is DGGITQSPKYLFRKEGQNVTLSCEQNLNHDAMYWYRQDPGQGLRLIYYSQIVNDFQKGDIAEGYSVSREKKESFPLTVTSAQKNPTAFYLCASRVSGGYLDTFGSGTRLTVV.

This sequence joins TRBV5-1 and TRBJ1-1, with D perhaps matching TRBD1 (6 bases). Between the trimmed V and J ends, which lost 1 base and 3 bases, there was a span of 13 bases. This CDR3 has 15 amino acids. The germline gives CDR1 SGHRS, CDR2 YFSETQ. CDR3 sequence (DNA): TGCGCCAGCAGCTTGCGCAGGGGCCTAGACACTGAAGCTTTCTTT. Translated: CASSLRRGLDTEAFF. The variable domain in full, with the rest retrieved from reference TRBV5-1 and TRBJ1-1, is KAGVTQTPRYLIKTRGQQVTLSCSPISGHRSVSWYQQTPGQGLQFLFEYFSETQRNKGNFPGRFSGRQFSNSRSEMNVSTLELGDSALYLCASSLRRGLDTEAFFGQGTRLTVV.

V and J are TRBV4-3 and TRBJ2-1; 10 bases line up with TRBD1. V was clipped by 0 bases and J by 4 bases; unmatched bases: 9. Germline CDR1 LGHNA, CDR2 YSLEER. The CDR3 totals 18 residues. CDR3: CASSQEAGTGALYNEQFF. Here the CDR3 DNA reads TGCGCCAGCAGCCAAGAAGCGGGGACAGGGGCCCTATACAATGAGCAGTTCTTC.

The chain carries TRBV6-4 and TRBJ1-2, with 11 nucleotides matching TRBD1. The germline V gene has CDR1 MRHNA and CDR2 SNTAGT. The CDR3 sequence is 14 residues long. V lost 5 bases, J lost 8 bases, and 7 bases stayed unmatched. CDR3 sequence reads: CASSPGQGARGYTF. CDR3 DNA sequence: TGTGCCAGCAGTCCTGGACAGGGGGCACGGGGCTACACCTTC.

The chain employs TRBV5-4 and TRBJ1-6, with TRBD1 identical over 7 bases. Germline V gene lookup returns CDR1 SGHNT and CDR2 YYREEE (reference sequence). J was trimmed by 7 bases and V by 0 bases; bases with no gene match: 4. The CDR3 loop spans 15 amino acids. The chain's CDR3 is CASSLARGENSPLHF. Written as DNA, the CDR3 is TGTGCCAGCAGCTTGGCCAGGGGGGAGAATTCACCCCTCCACTTT.

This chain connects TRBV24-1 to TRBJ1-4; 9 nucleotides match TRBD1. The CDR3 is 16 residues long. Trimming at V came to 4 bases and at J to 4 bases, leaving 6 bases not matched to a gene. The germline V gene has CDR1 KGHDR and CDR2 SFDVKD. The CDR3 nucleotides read TGTGCCACCAGTGAGGCAAGACAGGGGGTTAATGAAAAACTGTTTTTT. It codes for CATSEARQGVNEKLFF.

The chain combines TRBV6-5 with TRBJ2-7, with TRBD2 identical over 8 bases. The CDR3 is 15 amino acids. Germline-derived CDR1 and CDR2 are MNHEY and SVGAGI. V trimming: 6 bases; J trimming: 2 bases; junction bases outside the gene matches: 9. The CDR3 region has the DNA TGTGCCAGCAGGGCCGGGAATAGCGGGACCTACGAGCAGTACTTC. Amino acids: CASRAGNSGTYEQYF.

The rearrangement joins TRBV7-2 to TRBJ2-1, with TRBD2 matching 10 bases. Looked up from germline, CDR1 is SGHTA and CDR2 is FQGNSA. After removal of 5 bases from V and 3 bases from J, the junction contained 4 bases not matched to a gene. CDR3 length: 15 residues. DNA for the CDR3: TGTGCCAGCAGCGTGAGCGGGGGGGGCTACAATGAGCAGTTCTTC. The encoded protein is CASSVSGGGYNEQFF.

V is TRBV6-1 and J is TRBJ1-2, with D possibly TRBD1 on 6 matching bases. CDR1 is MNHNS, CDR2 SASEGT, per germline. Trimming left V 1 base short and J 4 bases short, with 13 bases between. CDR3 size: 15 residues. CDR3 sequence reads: CASSEGAGAGYGYTF. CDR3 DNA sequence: TGTGCCAGCAGTGAAGGTGCAGGGGCGGGCTATGGCTACACCTTC.

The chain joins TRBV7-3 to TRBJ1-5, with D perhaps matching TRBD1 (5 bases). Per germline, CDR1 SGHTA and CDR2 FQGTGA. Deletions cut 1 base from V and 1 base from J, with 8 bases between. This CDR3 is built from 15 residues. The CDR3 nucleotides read TGTGCCAGCAGCTTAAGGGGGGGAAGCAATCAGCCCCAGCATTTT. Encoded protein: CASSLRGGSNQPQHF.

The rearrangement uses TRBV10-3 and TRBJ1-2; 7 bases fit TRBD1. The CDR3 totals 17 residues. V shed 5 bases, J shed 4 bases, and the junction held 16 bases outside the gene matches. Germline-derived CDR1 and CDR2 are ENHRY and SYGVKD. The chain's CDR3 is CAISPGQGVGEAYGYTF. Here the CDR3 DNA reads TGTGCCATCAGTCCCGGCCAGGGGGTGGGGGAAGCCTATGGCTACACCTTC.

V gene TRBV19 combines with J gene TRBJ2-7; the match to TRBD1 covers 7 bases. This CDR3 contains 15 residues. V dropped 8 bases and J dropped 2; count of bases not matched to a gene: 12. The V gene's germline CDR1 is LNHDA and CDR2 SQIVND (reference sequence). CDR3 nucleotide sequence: TGTGCCAGTTCCCCATGGGACAGCCAAGCCTACGAGCAGTACTTC. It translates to CASSPWDSQAYEQYF.

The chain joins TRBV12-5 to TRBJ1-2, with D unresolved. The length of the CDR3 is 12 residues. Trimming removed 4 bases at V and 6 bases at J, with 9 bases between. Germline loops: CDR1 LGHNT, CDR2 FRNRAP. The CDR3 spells CASGYWRDGYTF. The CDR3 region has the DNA TGTGCTAGTGGTTACTGGAGAGATGGCTACACCTTC.

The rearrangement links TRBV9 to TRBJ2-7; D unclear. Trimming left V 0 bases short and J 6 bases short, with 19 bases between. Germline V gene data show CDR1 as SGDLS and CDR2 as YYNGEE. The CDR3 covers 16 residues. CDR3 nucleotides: TGTGCCAGCAGCGTAGCTTGGAGATCTAGTCTGATCGAGCAGTACTTC. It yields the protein CASSVAWRSSLIEQYF.

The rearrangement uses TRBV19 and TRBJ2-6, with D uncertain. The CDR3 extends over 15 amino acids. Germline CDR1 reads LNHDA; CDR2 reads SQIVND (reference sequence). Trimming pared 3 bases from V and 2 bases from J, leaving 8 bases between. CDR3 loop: CASSMASAGANVLTF. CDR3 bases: TGTGCCAGTAGTATGGCCTCCGCTGGGGCCAACGTCCTGACTTTC.

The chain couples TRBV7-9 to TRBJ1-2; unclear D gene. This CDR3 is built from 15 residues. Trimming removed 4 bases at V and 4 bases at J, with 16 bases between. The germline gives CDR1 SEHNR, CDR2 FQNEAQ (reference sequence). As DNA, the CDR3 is TGTGCCAGCAGCTCCGTCCTAGGAAACCTCTATGGCTACACCTTC. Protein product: CASSSVLGNLYGYTF.

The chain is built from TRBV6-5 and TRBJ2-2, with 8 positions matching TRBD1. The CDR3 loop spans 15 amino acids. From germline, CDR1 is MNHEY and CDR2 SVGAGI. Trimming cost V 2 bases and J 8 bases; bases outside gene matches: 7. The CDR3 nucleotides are TGTGCCAGCAGTTACCTCCGACAGGGGTTTGGGGAGCTGTTTTTT. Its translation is CASSYLRQGFGELFF.

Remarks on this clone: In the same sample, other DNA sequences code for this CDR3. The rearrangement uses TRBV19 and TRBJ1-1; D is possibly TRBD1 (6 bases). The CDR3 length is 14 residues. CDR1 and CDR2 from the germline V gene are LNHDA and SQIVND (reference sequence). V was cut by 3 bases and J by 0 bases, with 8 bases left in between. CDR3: CASSMGQVNTEAFF. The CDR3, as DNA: TGTGCCAGTAGTATGGGACAAGTGAACACTGAAGCTTTCTTT. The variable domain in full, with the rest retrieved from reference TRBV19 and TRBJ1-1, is DGGITQSPKYLFRKEGQNVTLSCEQNLNHDAMYWYRQDPGQGLRLIYYSQIVNDFQKGDIAEGYSVSREKKESFPLTVTSAQKNPTAFYLCASSMGQVNTEAFFGQGTRLTVV.

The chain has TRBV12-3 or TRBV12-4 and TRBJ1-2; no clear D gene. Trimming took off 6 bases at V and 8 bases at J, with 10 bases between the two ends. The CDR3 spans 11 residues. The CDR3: CASSDSLGYTF. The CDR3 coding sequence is TGTGCCAGCAGCGACTCTCTCGGCTACACCTTC.

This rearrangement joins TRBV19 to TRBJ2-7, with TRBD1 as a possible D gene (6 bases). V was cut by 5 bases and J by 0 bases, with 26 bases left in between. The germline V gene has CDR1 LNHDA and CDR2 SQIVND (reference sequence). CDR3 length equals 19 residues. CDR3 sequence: CASSPRESYRDTFSYEQYF. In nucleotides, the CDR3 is TGTGCCAGTAGTCCTAGAGAGAGTTACCGGGACACCTTCTCCTACGAGCAGTACTTC.

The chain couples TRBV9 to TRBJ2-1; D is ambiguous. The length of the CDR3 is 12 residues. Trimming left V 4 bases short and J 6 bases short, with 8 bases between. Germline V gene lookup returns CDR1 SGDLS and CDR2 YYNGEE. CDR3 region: CASSTPLNEQFF. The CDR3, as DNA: TGTGCCAGCAGCACACCCCTCAATGAGCAGTTCTTC.

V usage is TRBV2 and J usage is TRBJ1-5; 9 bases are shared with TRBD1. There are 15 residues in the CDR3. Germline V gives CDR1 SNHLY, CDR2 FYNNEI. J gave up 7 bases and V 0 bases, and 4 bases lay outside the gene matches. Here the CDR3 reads CASSEAPGQGQPQHF. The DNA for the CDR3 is TGTGCCAGCAGTGAAGCTCCGGGACAGGGACAGCCCCAGCATTTT. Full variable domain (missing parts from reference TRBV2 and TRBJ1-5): EPEVTQTPSHQVTQMGQEVILRCVPISNHLYFYWYRQILGQKVEFLVSFYNNEISEKSEIFDDQFSVERPDGSNFTLKIRSTKLEDSAMYFCASSEAPGQGQPQHFGDGTRLSIL.

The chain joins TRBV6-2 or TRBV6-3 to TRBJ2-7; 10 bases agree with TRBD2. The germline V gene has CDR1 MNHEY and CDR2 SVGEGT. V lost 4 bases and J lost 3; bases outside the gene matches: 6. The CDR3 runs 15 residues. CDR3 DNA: TGTGCCAGCAGTTCGTCTAGCGGGAGTTTCTACGAGCAGTACTTC. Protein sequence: CASSSSSGSFYEQYF.

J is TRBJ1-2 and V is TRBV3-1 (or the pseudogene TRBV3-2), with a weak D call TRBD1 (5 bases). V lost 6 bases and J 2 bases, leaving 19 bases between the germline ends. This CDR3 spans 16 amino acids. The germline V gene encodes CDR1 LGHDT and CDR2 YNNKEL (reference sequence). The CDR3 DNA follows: TGTGCCAGCAGGGGCATTGGGGGGGGTCTAAACTATGGCTACACCTTC. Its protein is CASRGIGGGLNYGYTF.

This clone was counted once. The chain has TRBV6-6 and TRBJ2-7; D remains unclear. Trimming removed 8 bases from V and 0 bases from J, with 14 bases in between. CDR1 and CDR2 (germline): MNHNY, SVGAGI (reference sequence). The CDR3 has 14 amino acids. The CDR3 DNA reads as TGTGCCAGCCGACAAGCCCCGAGCTCCTACGAGCAGTACTTC. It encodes CASRQAPSSYEQYF.

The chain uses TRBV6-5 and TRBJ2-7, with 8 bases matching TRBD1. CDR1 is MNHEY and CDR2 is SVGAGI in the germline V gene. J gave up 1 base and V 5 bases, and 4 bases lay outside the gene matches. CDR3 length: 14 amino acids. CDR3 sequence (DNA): TGTGCCAGCAGTACCCGGGACAGGTCCTACGAGCAGTACTTC. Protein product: CASSTRDRSYEQYF.

CDR3 loop: CATSRDLQGDQPQHF. The CDR3 region has the DNA TGTGCCACCAGCAGGGATCTACAGGGGGATCAGCCCCAGCATTTT. The chain carries TRBV15 and TRBJ1-5; TRBD1 matches 8 bases. With 3 bases clipped from V and 5 bases from J, the junction kept 6 bases outside the gene matches. Germline V CDR1 and CDR2: LNHNV, YYDKDF (reference sequence). CDR3 size: 15 residues.

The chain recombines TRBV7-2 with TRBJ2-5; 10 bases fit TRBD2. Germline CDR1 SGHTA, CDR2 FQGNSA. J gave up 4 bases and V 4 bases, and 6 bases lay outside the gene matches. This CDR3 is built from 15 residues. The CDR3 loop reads CASSWQSGGGETQYF. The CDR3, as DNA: TGTGCCAGCAGCTGGCAGAGCGGGGGGGGAGAGACCCAGTACTTC.

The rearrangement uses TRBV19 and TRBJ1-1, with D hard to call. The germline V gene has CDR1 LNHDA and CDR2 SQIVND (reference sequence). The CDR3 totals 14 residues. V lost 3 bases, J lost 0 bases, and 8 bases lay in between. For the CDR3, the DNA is TGTGCCAGTAGTATCGCAGTACTGAACACTGAAGCTTTCTTT. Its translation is CASSIAVLNTEAFF.

The CDR3 DNA sequence: TGTGCCAGCAGCTTAGAAGGGACAGGGAGCTACGAGCAGTACTTC. Translating gives CASSLEGTGSYEQYF. The J gene is TRBJ2-7, the V gene TRBV11-1; 9 bases map to TRBD1. V shed 1 base and J 3 bases; nucleotides not matched to a gene: 4. This CDR3 has 15 residues. Germline loops: CDR1 SGHAT, CDR2 FQDESV (reference sequence).